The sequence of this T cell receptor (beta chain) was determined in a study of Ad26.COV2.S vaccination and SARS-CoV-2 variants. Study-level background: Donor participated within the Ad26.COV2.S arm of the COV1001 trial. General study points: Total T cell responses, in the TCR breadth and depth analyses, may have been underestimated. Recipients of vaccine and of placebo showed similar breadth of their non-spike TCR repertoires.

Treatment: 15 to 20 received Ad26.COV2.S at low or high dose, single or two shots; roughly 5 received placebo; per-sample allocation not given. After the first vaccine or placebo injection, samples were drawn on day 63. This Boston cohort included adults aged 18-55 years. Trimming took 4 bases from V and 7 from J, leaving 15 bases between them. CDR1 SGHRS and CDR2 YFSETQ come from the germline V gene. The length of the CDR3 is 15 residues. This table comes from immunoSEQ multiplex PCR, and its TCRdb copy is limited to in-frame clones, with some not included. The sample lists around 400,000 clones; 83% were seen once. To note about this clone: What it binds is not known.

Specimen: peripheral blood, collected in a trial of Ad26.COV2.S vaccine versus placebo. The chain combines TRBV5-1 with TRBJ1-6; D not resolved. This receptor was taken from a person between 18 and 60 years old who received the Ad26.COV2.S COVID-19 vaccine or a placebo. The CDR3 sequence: CASSRDGPANSPLHF. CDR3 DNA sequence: TGCGCCAGCAGCCGCGACGGTCCAGCAAATTCACCCCTCCACTTT.